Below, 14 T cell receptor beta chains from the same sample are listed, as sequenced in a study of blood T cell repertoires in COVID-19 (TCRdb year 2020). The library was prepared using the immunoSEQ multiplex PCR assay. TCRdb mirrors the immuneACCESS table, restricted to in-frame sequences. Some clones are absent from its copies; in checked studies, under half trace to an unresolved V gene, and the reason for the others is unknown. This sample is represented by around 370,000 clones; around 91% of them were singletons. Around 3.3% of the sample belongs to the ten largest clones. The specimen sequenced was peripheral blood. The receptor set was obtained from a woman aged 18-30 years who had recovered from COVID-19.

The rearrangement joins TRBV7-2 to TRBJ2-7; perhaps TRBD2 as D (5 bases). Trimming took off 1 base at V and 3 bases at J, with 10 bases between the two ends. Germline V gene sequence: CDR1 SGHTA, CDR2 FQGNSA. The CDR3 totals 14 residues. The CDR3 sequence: CASSLEGGSYEQYV. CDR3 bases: TGTGCCAGCAGCTTAGAAGGTGGGAGCTACGAGCAGTACGTC.

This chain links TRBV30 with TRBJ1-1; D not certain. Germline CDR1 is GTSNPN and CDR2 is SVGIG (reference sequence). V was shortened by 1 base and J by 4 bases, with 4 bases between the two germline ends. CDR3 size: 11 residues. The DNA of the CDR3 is TGTGCCTGGAGTGGGCCCACTGAAGCTTTCTTT. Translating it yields CAWSGPTEAFF.

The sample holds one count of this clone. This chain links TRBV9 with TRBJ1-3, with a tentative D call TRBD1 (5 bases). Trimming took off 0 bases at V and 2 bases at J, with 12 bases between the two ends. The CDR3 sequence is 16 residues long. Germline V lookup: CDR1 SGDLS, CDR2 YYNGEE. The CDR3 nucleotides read TGTGCCAGCAGCGTAGACGGCAGGGTCGCTGGAAACACCATATATTTT. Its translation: CASSVDGRVAGNTIYF. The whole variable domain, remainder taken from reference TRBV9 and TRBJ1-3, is DSGVTQTPKHLITATGQRVTLRCSPRSGDLSVYWYQQSLDQGLQFLIQYYNGEERAKGNILERFSAQQFPDLHSELNLSSLELGDSALYFCASSVDGRVAGNTIYFGEGSWLTVV.

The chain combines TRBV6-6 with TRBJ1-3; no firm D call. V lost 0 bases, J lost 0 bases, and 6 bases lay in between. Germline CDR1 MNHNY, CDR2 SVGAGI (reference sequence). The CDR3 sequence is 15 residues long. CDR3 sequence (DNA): TGTGCCAGCAGTTACTCGCCCAGCTCTGGAAACACCATATATTTT. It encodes CASSYSPSSGNTIYF.

The CDR3 DNA reads as TGCGCCAGCAGCTTGGGACTAGCGGGAGGCCTGGGTAATGAGCAGTTCTTC. It yields the protein CASSLGLAGGLGNEQFF. The rearrangement joins TRBV5-1 to TRBJ2-1; 13 bases align to TRBD2. V gave up 0 bases and J gave up 7 bases; unmatched junction bases: 7. Looked up from germline, CDR1 is SGHRS and CDR2 is YFSETQ. The CDR3 runs to 17 residues.

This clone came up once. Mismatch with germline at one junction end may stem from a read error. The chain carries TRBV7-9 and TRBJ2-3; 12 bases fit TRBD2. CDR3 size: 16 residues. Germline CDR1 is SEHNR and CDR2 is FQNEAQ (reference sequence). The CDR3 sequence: CASSLAGGAITDTQYF. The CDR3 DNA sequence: TGTGCCAGCAGCCTAGCGGGGGGGGCCATCACAGATACGCAGTATTTT.

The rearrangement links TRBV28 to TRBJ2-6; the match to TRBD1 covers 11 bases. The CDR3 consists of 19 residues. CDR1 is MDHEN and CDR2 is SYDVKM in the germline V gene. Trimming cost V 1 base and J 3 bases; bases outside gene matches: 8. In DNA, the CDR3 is TGTGCCAGCAGTTTATTTGGACAGGGGGCGCGAGGTGGGGCCAACGTCCTGACTTTC. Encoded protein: CASSLFGQGARGGANVLTF.

CDR3 in amino acids: CASSLPDTDTQYF. The DNA for the CDR3 is TGTGCCAGCAGTTTACCAGACACAGATACGCAGTATTTT. The chain is built from TRBV28 and TRBJ2-3; D gene ambiguous. CDR3 size: 13 residues. The germline V gene encodes CDR1 MDHEN and CDR2 SYDVKM. Trimming took off 2 bases at V and 2 bases at J, with 5 bases between the two ends.

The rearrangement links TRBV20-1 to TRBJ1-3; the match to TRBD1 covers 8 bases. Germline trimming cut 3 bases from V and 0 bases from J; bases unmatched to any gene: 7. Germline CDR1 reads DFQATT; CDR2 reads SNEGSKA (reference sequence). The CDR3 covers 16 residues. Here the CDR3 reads CSASGDRPLSGNTIYF. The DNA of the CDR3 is TGCAGTGCTAGTGGGGACAGGCCCCTCTCTGGAAACACCATATATTTT.

The CDR3 region is CAWSPSSTDTQYF. DNA for the CDR3: TGTGCCTGGAGTCCTAGCAGCACAGATACGCAGTATTTT. V usage is TRBV30 and J usage is TRBJ2-3; a weak D match, TRBD2 (5 bases). Trimming stripped 2 bases from V and 0 bases from J, with 6 bases between. The CDR3 is 13 amino acids. Germline V gene data show CDR1 as GTSNPN and CDR2 as SVGIG (reference sequence).

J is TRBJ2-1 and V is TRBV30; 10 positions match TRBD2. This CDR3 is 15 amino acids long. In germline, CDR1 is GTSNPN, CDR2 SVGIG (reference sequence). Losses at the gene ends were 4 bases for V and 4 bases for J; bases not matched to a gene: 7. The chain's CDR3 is CAWTPGTSVYNEQFF. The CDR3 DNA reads TGTGCCTGGACCCCCGGGACTAGCGTTTACAATGAGCAGTTCTTC.

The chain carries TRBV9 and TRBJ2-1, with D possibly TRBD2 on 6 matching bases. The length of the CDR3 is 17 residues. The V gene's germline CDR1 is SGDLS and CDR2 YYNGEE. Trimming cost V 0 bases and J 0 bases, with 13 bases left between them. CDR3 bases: TGTGCCAGCAGCGTAGAGGATGCGGGACTCTCCTACAATGAGCAGTTCTTC. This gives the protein CASSVEDAGLSYNEQFF.

The CDR3 region has the DNA TGTGCCAGCAGTTACTCGATAGCCTACGAGCAGTACGTC. It translates to CASSYSIAYEQYV. The chain uses TRBV6-2 or TRBV6-3 and TRBJ2-7, with D unclear. Germline CDR1 is MNHEY and CDR2 is SVGEGT. CDR3 length: 13 residues. The V gene lost 0 bases and the J gene lost 2 bases, with 5 bases spanning the gap.

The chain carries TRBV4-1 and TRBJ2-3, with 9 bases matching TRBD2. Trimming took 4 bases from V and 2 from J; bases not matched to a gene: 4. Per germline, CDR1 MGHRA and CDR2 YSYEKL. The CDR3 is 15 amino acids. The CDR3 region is CASSPLAGTTDTQYF. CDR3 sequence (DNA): TGCGCCAGCAGCCCACTAGCGGGTACCACAGATACGCAGTATTTT.